This TCR beta chain was identified during a study of cytomegalovirus exposure and HLA in healthy donors. Whole-study findings and limits: As was reported, the classifier diagnosed cytomegalovirus status with high specificity and sensitivity.

This clone appeared a single time. Its antigen is not known. The CDR3 sequence is 19 residues long. V gave up 5 bases and J gave up 5 bases; unmatched junction bases: 21. Germline lookup yields CDR1 SGHTA and CDR2 FQGNSA. Assay used: immunoSEQ multiplex PCR; TCRdb lists only in-frame clones, some missing. Of over 200,000 clones in the sample, about 91% are singletons; the top ten hold around 3%. Sequenced material: PBMCs. This clonotype originated in a woman aged 18-35 years in good health and CMV-seronegative. The rearrangement uses TRBV7-2 and TRBJ2-5; 9 positions agree with TRBD1. The CDR3 DNA is TGTGCCAGCAGCGCAGGCCCCACCGGGACAGGGTTTGGGCGGGAGACCCAGTACTTC. Translating it yields CASSAGPTGTGFGRETQYF.